This TCR beta chain is drawn from a study of blood T cell dynamics during melanoma immunotherapy. Study summary: Patients with metastatic melanoma got pembrolizumab or nivolumab-ipilimumab as first-line care.

Time point specified: pre-treatment baseline. Findings and caveats of the study: The study could not tell melanoma-specific clones from general immune activation.

A fixed DNA input of approximately 400 ng was used per bulk PBMC sample. Some clones are missing from TCRdb's copy, which holds only in-frame ones; the method was immunoSEQ multiplex PCR. The sample shows tens of thousands of clones, just under 90% of them seen only once. The germline gives CDR1 SGHTA, CDR2 FQGNSA. The CDR3 runs 15 residues. V shed 3 bases and J 6 bases; nucleotides not matched to a gene: 8. Of note for this clone: As yet, its antigen is unknown.

This TCR came from a human donor with melanoma. This specimen was blood, taken from a patient treated with checkpoint blockade. The rearrangement uses TRBV7-2 and TRBJ2-1; the match to TRBD2 covers 7 bases. The CDR3 spells CASSLRAGVGNEQFF. CDR3 coding DNA: TGTGCCAGCAGCTTGCGGGCGGGAGTGGGCAATGAGCAGTTCTTC.